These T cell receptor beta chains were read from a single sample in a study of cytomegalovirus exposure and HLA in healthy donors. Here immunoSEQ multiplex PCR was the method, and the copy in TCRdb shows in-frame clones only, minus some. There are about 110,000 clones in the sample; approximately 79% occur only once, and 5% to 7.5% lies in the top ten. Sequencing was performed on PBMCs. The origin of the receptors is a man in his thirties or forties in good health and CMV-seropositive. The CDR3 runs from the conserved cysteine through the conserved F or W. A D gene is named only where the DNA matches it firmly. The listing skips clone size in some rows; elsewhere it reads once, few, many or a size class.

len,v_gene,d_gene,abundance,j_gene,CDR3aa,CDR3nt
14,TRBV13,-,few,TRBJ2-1,CASSYRELGNEQFF,TGTGCCAGCAGCTACAGGGAATTAGGCAATGAGCAGTTCTTC
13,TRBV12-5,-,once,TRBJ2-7,CASGWSDSYEQYF,TGTGCTAGTGGTTGGTCGGACAGCTACGAGCAGTACTTC
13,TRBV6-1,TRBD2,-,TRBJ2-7,CASRASGDITQYF,TGTGCCAGCAGGGCTAGCGGGGACATAACGCAGTACTTC
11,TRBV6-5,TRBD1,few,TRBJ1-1,CASSLRGKAFF,TGTGCCAGCAGCCTCAGGGGGAAAGCTTTCTTT
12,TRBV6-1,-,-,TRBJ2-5,CASRWGRETQYF,TGTGCCAGCAGATGGGGCAGGGAGACCCAGTACTTC
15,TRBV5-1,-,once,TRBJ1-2,CASSLDAGARGGYTF,TGCGCCAGCAGCTTGGATGCAGGGGCGCGAGGTGGCTACACCTTC
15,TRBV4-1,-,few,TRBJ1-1,CASSQDGLGGTEAFF,TGCGCCAGCAGCCAAGATGGGTTGGGGGGCACTGAAGCTTTCTTT
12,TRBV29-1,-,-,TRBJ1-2,CSVATSGEGYTF,TGCAGCGTCGCCACATCAGGGGAAGGCTACACCTTC
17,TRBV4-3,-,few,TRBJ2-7,CASSQESDSLGSYEQYF,TGCGCCAGCAGCCAAGAATCTGACAGCTTGGGATCCTACGAGCAGTACTTC
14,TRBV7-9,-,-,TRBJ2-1,CASSFPGPGGEQFF,TGTGCCAGCAGCTTCCCGGGGCCCGGGGGTGAGCAGTTCTTC
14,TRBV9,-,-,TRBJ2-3,CASSVGGYTDTQYF,TGTGCCAGCAGCGTAGGAGGGTACACAGATACGCAGTATTTT
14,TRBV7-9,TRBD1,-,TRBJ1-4,CSSSTGQGEEKLFF,TGTTCCAGCAGCACGGGACAGGGGGAGGAAAAACTGTTTTTT
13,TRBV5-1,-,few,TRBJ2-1,CASSLAQYNEQFF,TGCGCCAGCAGCTTGGCCCAGTACAATGAGCAGTTCTTC
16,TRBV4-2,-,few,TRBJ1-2,CASSQARDTISHGYTF,TGTGCCAGCAGCCAAGCCCGGGACACAATTTCCCATGGCTACACCTTC
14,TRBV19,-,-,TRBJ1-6,CASAPRDTNSPLHF,TGTGCCAGTGCCCCCCGGGACACCAATTCACCCCTCCACTTT
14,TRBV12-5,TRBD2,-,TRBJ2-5,CASGLPGGRETQYF,TGTGCTAGTGGCCTCCCGGGGGGGCGGGAGACCCAGTACTTC
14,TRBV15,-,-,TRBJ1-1,CATSTNREHTEAFF,TGTGCCACCAGCACTAACAGGGAACACACTGAAGCTTTCTTT
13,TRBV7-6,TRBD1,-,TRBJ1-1,CASSLEQGSGAFF,TGTGCCAGCAGCTTAGAACAGGGGAGTGGAGCTTTCTTT
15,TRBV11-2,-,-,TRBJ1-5,CASSFNAGAHQPQHF,TGTGCCAGCAGCTTCAATGCAGGGGCGCATCAGCCCCAGCATTTT
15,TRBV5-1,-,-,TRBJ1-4,CASSQPEGANEKLFF,TGCGCCAGCAGCCAACCCGAGGGGGCTAATGAAAAACTGTTTTTT
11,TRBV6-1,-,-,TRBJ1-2,CAAGISYGYTF,TGTGCTGCGGGGATAAGCTATGGCTACACCTTC
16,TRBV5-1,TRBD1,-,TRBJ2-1,CASSPGQGAAYNEQFF,TGCGCCAGCAGCCCGGGACAGGGGGCAGCCTACAATGAGCAGTTCTTC
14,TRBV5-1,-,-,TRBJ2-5,CASSLARQQETQYF,TGCGCCAGCAGCTTGGCCCGCCAGCAAGAGACCCAGTACTTC
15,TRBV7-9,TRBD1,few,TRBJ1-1,CASSLADRPNTEAFF,TGTGCCAGCAGCTTAGCGGACAGGCCGAACACTGAAGCTTTCTTT
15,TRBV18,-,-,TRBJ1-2,CASSPSKGESGGYTF,TGTGCCAGCTCACCGTCAAAGGGGGAAAGCGGTGGCTACACCTTC
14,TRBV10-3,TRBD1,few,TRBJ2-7,CAISPGQDSYEQYF,TGTGCCATCAGTCCGGGACAGGACTCCTACGAGCAGTACTTC
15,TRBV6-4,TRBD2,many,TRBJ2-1,CASKLREGGDNEQFF,TGTGCCAGCAAGTTACGGGAGGGGGGGGACAATGAGCAGTTCTTC
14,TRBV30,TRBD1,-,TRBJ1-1,CAWSVIQGTTEAFF,TGTGCCTGGAGTGTAATACAGGGGACCACTGAAGCTTTCTTT
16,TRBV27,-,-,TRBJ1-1,CASSLRTALMNTEAFF,TGTGCCAGCAGTTTACGCACAGCTCTTATGAACACTGAAGCTTTCTTT
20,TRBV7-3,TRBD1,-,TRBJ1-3,CASKNRPRRFDRGPGNTIYF,TGTGCCAGCAAGAACCGTCCTAGGCGATTCGACAGGGGGCCTGGAAACACCATATATTTT
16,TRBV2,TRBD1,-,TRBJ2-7,CASSEQGAGSSYEQYF,TGTGCCAGCAGTGAACAGGGGGCGGGGAGCTCCTACGAGCAGTACTTC
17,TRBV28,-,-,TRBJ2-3,CASSLTVRDDRTDTQYF,TGTGCCAGCAGTTTGACAGTGCGGGACGACCGCACAGATACGCAGTATTTT
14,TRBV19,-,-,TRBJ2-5,CASSPTQGGETQYF,TGTGCCAGTAGCCCTACACAGGGGGGGGAGACCCAGTACTTC
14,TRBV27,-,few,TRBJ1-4,CASSLYGSNEKLFF,TGTGCCAGCAGTTTGTACGGGTCAAATGAAAAACTGTTTTTT
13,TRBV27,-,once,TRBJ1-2,CASSRSSAGGYTF,TGTGCCAGCAGTCGAAGTAGTGCAGGCGGCTACACCTTC
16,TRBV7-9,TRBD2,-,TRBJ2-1,CASSLILAGGNNEQFF,TGTGCCAGCAGCCTCATACTAGCGGGGGGGAACAATGAGCAGTTCTTC
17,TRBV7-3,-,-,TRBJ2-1,CASSLRAGWSSYNEQFF,TGTGCCAGCAGCTTAAGGGCAGGGTGGAGCTCCTACAATGAGCAGTTCTTC
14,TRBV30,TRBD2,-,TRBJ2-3,CAWSREAGADTQYF,TGTGCCTGGAGTAGGGAAGCGGGGGCAGATACGCAGTATTTT
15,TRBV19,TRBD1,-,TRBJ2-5,CASSWGQGAEKTQYF,TGTGCCAGTAGTTGGGGACAGGGGGCAGAGAAGACCCAGTACTTC
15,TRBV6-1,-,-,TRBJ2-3,CASSEALGVTDTQYF,TGTGCCAGCAGTGAAGCTTTGGGCGTTACAGATACGCAGTATTTT
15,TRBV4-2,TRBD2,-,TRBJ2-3,CASSRERGGGDTQYF,TGTGCCAGCAGCCGCGAGCGGGGGGGTGGGGATACGCAGTATTTT
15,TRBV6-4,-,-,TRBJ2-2,CASSPSDRSTGELFF,TGTGCCAGCAGTCCCAGTGACAGAAGCACCGGGGAGCTGTTTTTT
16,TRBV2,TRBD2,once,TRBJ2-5,CASLRRSSGGEETQYF,TGTGCCAGCCTCCGTCGGAGTAGCGGGGGGGAGGAGACCCAGTACTTC
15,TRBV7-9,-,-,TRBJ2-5,CASSPGWSSLETQYF,TGTGCCAGCAGCCCTGGCTGGTCTAGCCTGGAGACCCAGTACTTC
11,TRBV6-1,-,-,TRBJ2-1,CASSEDLRKFF,TGTGCCAGCAGTGAAGATCTGAGAAAGTTCTTC
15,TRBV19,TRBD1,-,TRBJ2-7,CASTPDGTGSYEQYF,TGTGCCAGTACCCCCGATGGGACAGGATCCTACGAGCAGTACTTC
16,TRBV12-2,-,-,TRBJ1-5,CASRADRTVGNQPQHF,TGTGCAAGTCGCGCGGACAGGACAGTTGGCAATCAGCCCCAGCATTTT
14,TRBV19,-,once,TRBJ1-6,CASSTLDSYSPLHF,TGTGCCAGTAGTACCCTGGACAGTTATTCACCCCTCCACTTT
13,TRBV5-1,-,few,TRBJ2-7,CASSLGQQAEQYF,TGCGCCAGCAGCTTGGGACAGCAAGCCGAGCAGTACTTC
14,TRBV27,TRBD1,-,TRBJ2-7,CASSYGTGSYEQYF,TGTGCCAGCAGTTACGGGACAGGGTCATACGAGCAGTACTTC
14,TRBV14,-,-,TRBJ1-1,CASRGGRKNTEAFF,TGTGCCAGCCGGGGGGGCAGAAAAAACACTGAAGCTTTCTTT
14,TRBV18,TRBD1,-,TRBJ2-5,CASSPGQGRETQYF,TGTGCCAGCTCGCCGGGACAGGGGAGAGAGACCCAGTACTTC
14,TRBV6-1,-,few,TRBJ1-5,CASTLGEGKQPQHF,TGTGCCAGCACCCTGGGCGAGGGAAAACAGCCCCAGCATTTT
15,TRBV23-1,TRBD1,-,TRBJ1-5,CASSHDRGDNQPQHF,TGCGCCAGCAGTCACGACAGGGGTGACAATCAGCCCCAGCATTTT
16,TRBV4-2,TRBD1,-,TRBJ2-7,CASSQEQGQRAYEQYF,TGTGCCAGCAGCCAGGAACAGGGGCAGAGGGCCTACGAGCAGTACTTC
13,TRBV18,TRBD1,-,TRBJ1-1,CASSPTGQGAAFF,TGTGCCAGCTCACCAACAGGACAGGGGGCTGCTTTCTTT
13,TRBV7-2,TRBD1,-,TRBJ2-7,CASSGVRGREQYF,TGTGCCAGCAGCGGCGTTAGGGGGCGAGAGCAGTACTTC
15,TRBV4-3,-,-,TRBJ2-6,CASSQDSPGANVLTF,TGCGCCAGCAGCCAAGATAGTCCTGGGGCCAACGTCCTGACTTTC
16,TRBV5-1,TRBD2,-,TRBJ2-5,CASSWPRSGGQETQYF,TGCGCCAGCAGCTGGCCCCGTAGCGGGGGGCAAGAGACCCAGTACTTC
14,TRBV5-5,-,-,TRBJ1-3,CASSLSGTGNTIYF,TGTGCCAGCAGCTTGTCGGGAACTGGAAACACCATATATTTT